The clone carrying this TCR beta chain appeared a few times. Original methodology: Reference gene primer amplification in the assay estimated nucleated cell counts. Only in-frame clones appear in the TCRdb table, and some are missing; sequencing was by immunoSEQ multiplex PCR. V, J and clone size are taken as reported in that table, and D and trimming were inferred from the DNA itself. The data hold roughly 200,000 clones, with approximately 85% observed a single time. Two negative PCRs, clearance, or symptom resolution characterized the recovered Cohort 3 donors. This sample was included in a study of blood T cell repertoires in COVID-19. About the study: Acute-phase and convalescent COVID-19 samples originated in the United States, Italy and Spain.

The V end lost 6 bases, the J end lost 6 bases, and 23 bases lay between the germline ends. The CDR3 has 16 residues. CDR1 and CDR2 from the germline V gene are MDHEN and SYDVKM. This sequence was found in a man aged 35 to 55 who had recovered from COVID-19. V usage is TRBV28 and J usage is TRBJ1-1, with D maybe TRBD1 (5 bases). The source material was PBMCs or T cells enriched from blood (not recorded which). This CDR3 reads CASSPAAGGKPPEAFF. In DNA form, the CDR3 reads TGTGCCAGCAGCCCTGCTGCGGGGGGAAAACCTCCTGAAGCTTTCTTT. Complete variable domain (other parts from reference TRBV28 and TRBJ1-1): DVKVTQSSRYLVKRTGEKVFLECVQDMDHENMFWYRQDPGLGLRLIYFSYDVKMKEKGDIPEGYSVSREKKERFSLILESASTNQTSMYLCASSPAAGGKPPEAFFGQGTRLTVV.